Listed here is a single T cell receptor (beta chain). What it binds is unknown. The data stem from a study of T cells expressing NK-cell markers. At the level of the study: Sorted CD3+CD56+NKG2C+, CD3+CD56+NKG2C- and CD3+CD56-NKG2C+ T cells provided the TCR beta repertoires. Most of the eight sequenced donors tested HCMV-seropositive; one tested seronegative. Study-level points and caveats: There were a handful of donors in whom these clonotypes also led the CD3+CD56-NKG2C+ fraction. Among CD8+ T cells from more than five donors, dominant NKG2C+ clonotypes accounted for about 1.0-7.0%.

The CDR3 totals 21 residues. CDR1 is SQVTM and CDR2 is ANQGSEA in the germline V gene. TCRdb processed the 5' RACE reads again and assigns one entry to each CDR3 protein, with no DNA. The sample totals 550,000 or so distinct CDR3 sequences; its top ten clones hold 3% to 4.5%. This TCR was recovered from a man younger than 30 in good health. Sequences were obtained from blood T cells: a sorted CD56 or NKG2C T cell subset, CD4+ or CD8+ T cells, or bulk PBMC T cells (not recorded which). The V call is TRBV29-1, the J call TRBJ2-7; with no DNA, the TCRdb D assignment of TRBD2 cannot be verified. CDR3 protein: CSSRDRLEPGLAGGPSYEQYF.